This note documents a single T cell receptor beta chain sequence. The sample is drawn from a study of blood T cell repertoires in COVID-19. Overall study: Both acute and convalescent COVID-19 samples were obtained from the United States, Italy and Spain.

The CDR3 length is 12 residues. Trimming pared 6 bases from V and 0 bases from J, leaving 6 bases between. Germline values: CDR1 SNHLY, CDR2 FYNNEI. Using immunoSEQ multiplex PCR, the repertoire was profiled, and TCRdb retains in-frame clones only, with some absent. The sample has tens of thousands of clones; more than 75% are singletons. The TCR sequence derives from a human donor in a cohort sampled during active COVID-19. Sequenced sample: peripheral blood. The chain links TRBV2 to TRBJ2-7; weak D call: TRBD1 (6 bases). The chain's CDR3 is CASRDSSYEQYF. The CDR3 DNA is TGTGCCAGCAGGGACAGCTCCTACGAGCAGTACTTC.